This T cell receptor beta chain was sequenced in a study of CD8 T cells in Susac syndrome. The authors carried out high-throughput sequencing of TCR beta. They applied it to CD8+ and CD4+ T cells obtained from blood. While CD8+ and CD4+ T cells were isolated negatively, TEMRA cells were enriched by FACS. Random hexamers served to reverse transcribe about 0.45 to 1 ug RNA. The immunoSEQ assay covered 54 Vbeta and 13 Jbeta segments for CDR3. TCRdb processed the immunoSEQ multiplex PCR reads anew with MiXCR; each CDR3 protein has one entry. Of about 150,000 distinct CDR3 sequences listed, roughly 96% are singletons. V lost 7 bases and J lost 1; bases outside the gene matches: 11. Germline CDR1 SQVTM, CDR2 ANQGSEA. CDR3 length: 15 amino acids. This clonotype was seen just once.

The chain couples TRBV29-1 to TRBJ2-3; 7 nucleotides line up with TRBD2. This sequence originates from a human donor with multiple sclerosis. The sample comprised CD4+ T cells from PBMCs. In DNA form, the CDR3 reads TGCAGCGAGACCGGACTAGATATGGGCACAGATACGCAGTATTTT. Protein product: CSETGLDMGTDTQYF.